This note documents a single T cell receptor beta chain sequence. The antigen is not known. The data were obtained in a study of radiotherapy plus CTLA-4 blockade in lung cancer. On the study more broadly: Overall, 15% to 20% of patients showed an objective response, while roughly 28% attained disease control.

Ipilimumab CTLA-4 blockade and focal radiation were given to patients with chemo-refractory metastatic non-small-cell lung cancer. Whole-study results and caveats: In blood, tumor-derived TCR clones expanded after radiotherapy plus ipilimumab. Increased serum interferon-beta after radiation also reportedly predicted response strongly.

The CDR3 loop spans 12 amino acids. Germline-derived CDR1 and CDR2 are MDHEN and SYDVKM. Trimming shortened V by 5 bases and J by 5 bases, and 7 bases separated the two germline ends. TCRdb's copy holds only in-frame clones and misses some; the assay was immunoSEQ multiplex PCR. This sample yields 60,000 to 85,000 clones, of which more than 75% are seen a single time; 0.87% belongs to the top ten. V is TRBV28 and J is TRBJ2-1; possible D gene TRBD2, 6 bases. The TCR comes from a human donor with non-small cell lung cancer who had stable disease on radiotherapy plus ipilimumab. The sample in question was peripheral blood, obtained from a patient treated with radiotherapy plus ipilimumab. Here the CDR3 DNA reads TGTGCCAGCAGTCGGAGGGACAATGAGCAGTTCTTC. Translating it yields CASSRRDNEQFF.